This TCR beta chain was sequenced during a study of regulatory T cells in long-lasting Graves disease. Study results and limitations: Since the sample size was small, accuracy may have been reduced. TCR diversity was lower in persistent Graves' patients (versus newly diagnosed ones).

Documented time point: newly diagnosed GD, antithyroid drugs for less than 3 months. RNA isolated from PBMCs was used to make the TCR library. Trimming shortened V by 6 bases and J by 0 bases, and 14 bases separated the two germline ends. Looked up from germline, CDR1 is MNHNS and CDR2 is SASEGT. The CDR3 extends over 15 amino acids. According to the study, TCR beta libraries were built with iRepertoire HTBI primers and CDR3-region Arm-PCR. Each CDR3 protein gets one entry after TCRdb re-called the multiplex PCR reads with MiXCR. The profile shows roughly 350,000 distinct CDR3 sequences, approximately 15% of them singletons. Details on this clonotype: The antigen is unknown.

These sequences were also reported in another study, on T cells in Graves' hyperthyroidism and ophthalmopathy. That report notes: Within blood appeared most thyroid clonotypes that had expanded above 0.001.

The genes are TRBV6-1 and TRBJ1-1; D gene unclear. Sequencing was performed on peripheral blood mononuclear cells (PBMCs), taken at new diagnosis, from a patient treated with antithyroid drugs. The TCR was taken from a man aged 40-50 years with Graves disease. CDR3 in DNA: TGTGCCAGCAGGGCTGTGGGTTTCGTGAACACTGAAGCTTTCTTT. Translation gives CASRAVGFVNTEAFF.